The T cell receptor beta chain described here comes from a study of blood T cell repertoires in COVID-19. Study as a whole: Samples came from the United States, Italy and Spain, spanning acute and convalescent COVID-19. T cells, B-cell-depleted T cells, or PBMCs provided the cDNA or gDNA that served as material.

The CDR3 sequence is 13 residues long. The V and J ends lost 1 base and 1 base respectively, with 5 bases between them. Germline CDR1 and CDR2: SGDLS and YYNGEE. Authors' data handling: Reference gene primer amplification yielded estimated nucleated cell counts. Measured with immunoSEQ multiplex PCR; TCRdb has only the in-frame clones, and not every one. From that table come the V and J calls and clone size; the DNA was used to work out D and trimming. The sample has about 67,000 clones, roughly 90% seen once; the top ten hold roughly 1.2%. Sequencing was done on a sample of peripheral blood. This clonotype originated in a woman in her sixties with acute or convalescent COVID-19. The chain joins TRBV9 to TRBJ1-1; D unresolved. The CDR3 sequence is CASSVTANTEAFF. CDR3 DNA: TGTGCCAGCAGCGTAACAGCGAACACTGAAGCTTTCTTT.